The 9 T cell receptor beta chains below were found in one sample sequenced in a study of blood T cells in healthy people across ages. It was with a sample-barcoded 5' primer and a J-beta primer mix that a second PCR of roughly 7 to 12 cycles was run. TCRdb ran MiXCR on the 5' RACE reads and lists one entry per CDR3 protein. The profile shows over 700,000 distinct CDR3 sequences, approximately 53% of them singletons. What was sequenced was blood. The source of these receptors is an elderly man in good health.

This clonotype has only a few counts. The rearrangement joins TRBV7-9 to TRBJ1-2, with 9 bases that match TRBD1. The length of the CDR3 is 14 residues. Trimming at V came to 2 bases and at J to 6 bases, leaving 4 bases not matched to a gene. Germline CDR1 SEHNR, CDR2 FQNEAQ (reference sequence). CDR3 sequence: CASSLLDRGNGYTF. In DNA form, the CDR3 reads TGTGCCAGCAGCTTATTGGACAGGGGAAATGGCTACACCTTC.

The genes are TRBV4-2 and TRBJ2-4; 8 bases are shared with TRBD2. The CDR3 has 18 residues. Germline CDR1 reads LGHNA; CDR2 reads YNFKEQ. Germline trimming cut 0 bases from V and 0 bases from J; bases unmatched to any gene: 7. The CDR3: CASSQEELAGLAKNIQYF. The DNA for the CDR3 is TGTGCCAGCAGCCAAGAAGAGCTAGCGGGTCTAGCCAAAAACATTCAGTACTTC.

The chain is built from TRBV10-3 and TRBJ1-2, with TRBD1 identical over 11 bases. Germline V CDR1 and CDR2: ENHRY, SYGVKD. The CDR3 covers 16 residues. The J segment lost 7 bases and the V segment lost 0 bases, leaving 7 bases of the junction unmatched. In DNA form, the CDR3 reads TGTGCCATCAGTGAGTCCCGGGACAGGGGGATTGGTGGCTACACCTTC. As protein: CAISESRDRGIGGYTF.

The V and J genes are TRBV10-3 and TRBJ2-1; possibly TRBD2 for D (6 bases). V shed 1 base and J shed 4 bases, with 14 bases lying between them. This CDR3 is 16 amino acids long. Per the germline V gene, CDR1 is ENHRY and CDR2 is SYGVKD. The CDR3 reads CAISEYGGGAYNEQFF. CDR3 coding DNA: TGTGCCATCAGTGAGTACGGGGGAGGAGCGTACAATGAGCAGTTCTTC.

The chain joins TRBV12-3 or TRBV12-4 to TRBJ2-5; 10 nucleotides line up with TRBD2. Trimming removed 7 bases from V and 4 bases from J; junction bases left unmatched: 6. The CDR3 loop spans 14 amino acids. The CDR3 is CASNIAGGTETQYF. CDR3 DNA sequence: TGTGCCAGCAATATAGCGGGGGGAACAGAGACCCAGTACTTC.

The rearrangement links TRBV7-3 to TRBJ2-5; 10 positions agree with TRBD2. Looked up from germline, CDR1 is SGHTA and CDR2 is FQGTGA. J gave up 11 bases and V 1 base, and 10 bases lay outside the gene matches. The CDR3 consists of 15 residues. The CDR3 loop reads CASSLSLAGVDEQYF. In DNA, the CDR3 is TGTGCCAGCAGCTTAAGCCTAGCGGGAGTAGATGAGCAGTACTTC.

The V call is TRBV9, the J call TRBJ2-1; TRBD1 might be the D (5 bases). Germline CDR1 and CDR2: SGDLS and YYNGEE. V gave up 0 bases and J gave up 9 bases, with 16 bases separating them. This CDR3 has 15 residues. CDR3 loop: CASSVETAQPVEQFF. CDR3 sequence (DNA): TGTGCCAGCAGCGTAGAGACAGCGCAGCCCGTTGAGCAGTTCTTC.

Many counts were recorded for this clonotype. The gene calls are TRBV7-2 and TRBJ2-1, with TRBD2 identical over 9 bases. V trimming: 1 base; J trimming: 9 bases; junction bases outside the gene matches: 10. The CDR3 is 16 residues long. Germline CDR1 reads SGHTA; CDR2 reads FQGNSA. CDR3 nucleotide sequence: TGTGCCAGCAGCTTAGGAGGCCTAGCGGGAATAGGTGAGCAGTTCTTC. Protein sequence: CASSLGGLAGIGEQFF.

The V gene is TRBV11-2, the J gene TRBJ2-7; no clear D. Deletions cut 4 bases from V and 6 bases from J, with 16 bases between. CDR1 is SGHAT, CDR2 FQNNGV, per germline. CDR3 size: 14 residues. The CDR3 here is CASSSRSGGREQYF. The CDR3 DNA is TGTGCCAGCAGCTCAAGATCAGGTGGTCGCGAGCAGTACTTC. Together with reference TRBV11-2 and TRBJ2-7, the CDR3 gives the full variable domain: EAGVAQSPRYKIIEKRQSVAFWCNPISGHATLYWYQQILGQGPKLLIQFQNNGVVDDSQLPKDRFSAERLKGVDSTLKIQPAKLEDSAVYLCASSSRSGGREQYFGPGTRLTVT.